Below, 28 T cell receptor beta chains from the same sample are listed, as sequenced in a study of response to subunit inactivated influenza vaccine. TCRdb fed the RT-PCR reads into MiXCR, producing one record per CDR3 protein. Here the sample spans 500,000 to 600,000 distinct CDR3 sequences, approximately 15% being singletons. Sequenced here: CD4+ T cells sorted from PBMCs, sampled roughly 24 months after vaccination. These receptors all come from a man aged 50 to 69 who received an inactivated influenza vaccine.

V is TRBV20-1 and J is TRBJ2-1, with D possibly matching TRBD1 (5 bases). V was trimmed by 1 base and J by 3 bases, leaving 13 bases between them. Germline loops: CDR1 DFQATT, CDR2 SNEGSKA (reference sequence). The CDR3 loop spans 15 amino acids. The CDR3 DNA reads as TGCAGTGCTAGAGGTCAGGGCTCCTACTACAATGAGCAGTTCTTC. Translating gives CSARGQGSYYNEQFF.

This clonotype has just a few counts. V gene TRBV24-1 combines with J gene TRBJ2-5; D may be TRBD1 (6 bases). CDR1 and CDR2 from the germline V gene are KGHDR and SFDVKD. V dropped 4 bases and J dropped 3 bases, with 14 bases sitting between them. The CDR3 contains 15 residues. CDR3 region: CATSDPGDVEETQYF. CDR3 in DNA: TGTGCCACCAGTGACCCAGGGGACGTTGAAGAGACCCAGTACTTC.

This clonotype has a handful of counts. The CDR3, as DNA: TGTGCCAGCAGTGATGGAAGAGCAAATACGCAGTATTTT. Its protein product is CASSDGRANTQYF. This chain connects TRBV25-1 to TRBJ2-3; no clear D. Germline V gene data show CDR1 as MGHDK and CDR2 as SYGVNS. There are 13 residues in the CDR3. The V and J ends lost 3 bases and 7 bases respectively, with 11 bases between them.

This clonotype was observed a handful of times. The chain is built from TRBV10-3 and TRBJ2-7; 8 bases match TRBD2. J was trimmed by 3 bases and V by 1 base; bases with no gene match: 2. Looked up from germline, CDR1 is ENHRY and CDR2 is SYGVKD. The CDR3 has 14 amino acids. In DNA, the CDR3 is TGTGCCATCAGTGAGTTTCGGGAGGGCTACGAGCAGTACTTC. It is translated as CAISEFREGYEQYF.

The rearrangement joins TRBV20-1 to TRBJ2-2, with unresolved D. This CDR3 spans 16 amino acids. Trimming removed 0 bases at V and 4 bases at J, with 15 bases between. Germline values: CDR1 DFQATT, CDR2 SNEGSKA (reference sequence). The CDR3 loop reads CSARDLRHQITGELFF. CDR3 nucleotides: TGCAGTGCTAGAGATTTGCGACACCAAATCACCGGGGAGCTGTTTTTT.

The V and J genes are TRBV24-1 and TRBJ2-3, with 9 bases matching TRBD1. From germline, CDR1 is KGHDR and CDR2 SFDVKD. The J segment lost 1 base and the V segment lost 4 bases, leaving 5 bases of the junction unmatched. The CDR3 contains 16 residues. CDR3 sequence reads: CATSDGTGWRTDTQYF. Here the CDR3 DNA reads TGTGCCACCAGTGACGGGACAGGGTGGCGCACAGATACGCAGTATTTT.

This clonotype was recorded a few times. The rearrangement uses TRBV5-1 and TRBJ1-4; the D gene is possibly TRBD1 (5 bases). The V gene's germline CDR1 is SGHRS and CDR2 YFSETQ. Trimming took off 4 bases at V and 7 bases at J, with 14 bases between the two ends. This CDR3 is 14 amino acids long. The CDR3 bases are TGCGCCAGCAGCAATCCCGGGACGGGTGAAAAACTGTTTTTT. Amino acids: CASSNPGTGEKLFF.

This clonotype has a handful of counts. This chain uses TRBV7-2 with TRBJ1-5, with D maybe TRBD1 (5 bases). The CDR3 has 15 residues. Per the germline V gene, CDR1 is SGHTA and CDR2 is FQGNSA. V was clipped by 1 base and J by 6 bases, with 13 bases between them. CDR3 amino acids: CASSLEPGTLQPQHF. The CDR3 DNA reads TGTGCCAGCAGCTTAGAGCCCGGGACTCTTCAGCCCCAGCATTTT.

V gene TRBV24-1 combines with J gene TRBJ1-1, with D possibly being TRBD1 (5 bases). This CDR3 spans 13 amino acids. V was trimmed by 9 bases and J by 3 bases, leaving 13 bases between them. The germline CDR1 and CDR2 sequences are KGHDR and SFDVKD. The CDR3 is CATRGYGDTEAFF. CDR3 bases: TGTGCCACCCGGGGCTACGGGGACACTGAAGCTTTCTTT.

This clonotype showed up just a few times. The genes are TRBV20-1 and TRBJ1-4; D uncertain. Germline V gene lookup returns CDR1 DFQATT and CDR2 SNEGSKA (reference sequence). V shed 2 bases and J shed 11 bases, with 6 bases lying between them. CDR3 length equals 10 residues. The CDR3 protein is CSARNKKLFF. The CDR3 DNA reads as TGCAGTGCTAGAAACAAGAAACTGTTTTTT.

On this clonotype itself: Germline and junction disagree at one end, which may indicate a read error. The V and J genes are TRBV6-2 or TRBV6-3 and TRBJ1-1; TRBD1 matches 8 bases. The CDR3 extends over 8 amino acids. Germline V lookup: CDR1 MNHEY, CDR2 SVGEGT. The CDR3 DNA reads as TGTGCCATCTGGACAGGGAGCTTT. This sequence encodes CAIWTGSF.

This chain links TRBV7-3 with TRBJ1-1, with D possibly being TRBD1 (5 bases). The germline V gene has CDR1 SGHTA and CDR2 FQGTGA. V lost 3 bases to trimming and J lost 5 bases, with 13 bases between them. This CDR3 has 14 residues. The CDR3 DNA is TGTGCCAGCAGCTTGGCGGGGAAGGGGACTGAAGCTTTCTTT. Amino acids: CASSLAGKGTEAFF.

This clonotype was found a few times. The rearrangement uses TRBV20-1 and TRBJ2-5, with D perhaps given as TRBD1 or TRBD2 (5 bases each). CDR1 and CDR2 from the germline V gene are DFQATT and SNEGSKA (reference sequence). CDR3 length equals 14 residues. V was cut by 1 base and J by 4 bases, with 13 bases left in between. The CDR3 loop reads CSARASGPGETQYF. The CDR3 DNA follows: TGCAGTGCTAGAGCCTCGGGACCAGGAGAGACCCAGTACTTC.

This chain connects TRBV5-1 to TRBJ1-4; possibly TRBD1 for D (6 bases). Trimming cost V 3 bases and J 6 bases, with 15 bases left between them. The CDR3 has 15 residues. The germline gives CDR1 SGHRS, CDR2 YFSETQ. The CDR3 here is CASSSSGGGYEKLFF. The CDR3 DNA is TGCGCCAGCAGCTCCTCGGGGGGCGGATATGAAAAACTGTTTTTT.

The rearrangement joins TRBV10-3 to TRBJ2-7; 12 positions match TRBD2. Germline V gene sequence: CDR1 ENHRY, CDR2 SYGVKD. Trimming removed 11 bases from V and 3 bases from J; junction bases left unmatched: 8. This CDR3 contains 14 residues. CDR3 region: CASTMTSGSYEQYF. CDR3 nucleotides: TGTGCCTCCACCATGACTAGCGGGAGCTACGAGCAGTACTTC.

Notes on this clonotype: At one boundary the junction diverges from the germline segment, which might be a read error. The chain recombines TRBV7-2 with TRBJ1-6; D is possibly TRBD1 (5 bases). Germline CDR1 and CDR2: SGHTA and FQGNSA. The CDR3 is 15 amino acids. CDR3 coding DNA: TGTGCCATCAGCTTGTTTCAGGGAGGGAATTCACCCCTCCACTTT. Translation gives CAISLFQGGNSPLHF.

This chain connects TRBV25-1 to TRBJ2-5; no reliable D call. The germline V and J ends were trimmed by 1 base and 5 bases, with 17 bases remaining between them. The CDR3 is made up of 16 amino acids. CDR1 MGHDK and CDR2 SYGVNS come from the germline V gene. Here the CDR3 reads CASSESGRSTSETQYF. CDR3 coding DNA: TGTGCCAGCAGTGAATCTGGCAGATCAACGTCGGAGACCCAGTACTTC.

Regarding this clonotype: The junction departs from germline at one end; a sequencing error may be responsible. The gene calls are TRBV28 and TRBJ2-7; 7 positions match TRBD2. The CDR3 covers 14 residues. The germline V gene has CDR1 MDHEN and CDR2 SYDVKM. The CDR3 nucleotides are TGTGCCAGCAGTTTTGAGGGAGGGCCCGACGGGATTAGATTC. It encodes CASSFEGGPDGIRF.

CDR3 protein: CASSLTGRMNTEAFF. CDR3 bases: TGCGCCAGCAGCTTGACGGGCAGGATGAACACTGAAGCTTTCTTT. J is TRBJ1-1 and V is TRBV5-1; D uncertain. V was shortened by 1 base and J by 0 bases, with 10 bases between the two germline ends. CDR3 size: 15 residues. CDR1 and CDR2 (germline): SGHRS, YFSETQ. Full variable domain (remainder filled in from reference TRBV5-1 and TRBJ1-1): KAGVTQTPRYLIKTRGQQVTLSCSPISGHRSVSWYQQTPGQGLQFLFEYFSETQRNKGNFPGRFSGRQFSNSRSEMNVSTLELGDSALYLCASSLTGRMNTEAFFGQGTRLTVV.

V gene TRBV10-3 combines with J gene TRBJ2-7, with 9 bases aligning to TRBD1. With 3 bases clipped from V and 3 bases from J, the junction kept 6 bases outside the gene matches. Germline lookup yields CDR1 ENHRY and CDR2 SYGVKD. The CDR3 loop spans 15 amino acids. The CDR3: CAISDLVGQGYEQYF. The CDR3 coding sequence is TGTGCCATCAGTGACTTGGTGGGACAGGGCTACGAGCAGTACTTC.

The gene calls are TRBV9 and TRBJ2-7, with 7 bases matching TRBD1. Germline lookup yields CDR1 SGDLS and CDR2 YYNGEE. Trimming cost V 4 bases and J 2 bases; bases outside gene matches: 6. CDR3 size: 14 residues. The DNA of the CDR3 is TGTGCCAGCAGCAAGGGGGCAGGACCCTACGAGCAGTACTTC. Translated, it gives CASSKGAGPYEQYF.

The chain couples TRBV10-3 to TRBJ2-7; the match to TRBD1 covers 10 bases. CDR3 length equals 13 residues. CDR1 is ENHRY and CDR2 is SYGVKD in the germline V gene. V lost 9 bases, J lost 7 bases, and 9 bases stayed unmatched. The CDR3: CAITGTGALEQYF. As DNA, the CDR3 is TGTGCCATAACCGGGACAGGGGCCTTGGAGCAGTACTTC.

This clonotype has just a few counts. The V call is TRBV9, the J call TRBJ2-3, with D maybe TRBD2 (5 bases). This CDR3 comprises 14 residues. V was pared by 3 bases and J by 5 bases, with 13 bases between. Germline CDR1 SGDLS, CDR2 YYNGEE. In nucleotides, the CDR3 is TGTGCCAGCAGCGCCACCTCCGGGAAAGATACGCAGTATTTT. This codes for CASSATSGKDTQYF.

This clonotype has ten or more counts. This chain connects TRBV5-1 to TRBJ2-7; 11 positions match TRBD1. Germline-derived CDR1 and CDR2 are SGHRS and YFSETQ. V shed 3 bases and J 3 bases; nucleotides not matched to a gene: 2. The CDR3 covers 14 residues. The CDR3 nucleotides read TGCGCCAGCAGCTGGGGGACAGGGGGCTACGAGCAGTACTTC. Its translation is CASSWGTGGYEQYF.

J is TRBJ1-2 and V is TRBV5-6, with D perhaps TRBD1 (5 bases). The CDR3 contains 14 residues. Germline CDR1 is SGHDT and CDR2 is YYEEEE. V was shortened by 4 bases and J by 4 bases, with 14 bases between the two germline ends. The CDR3 coding sequence is TGTGCCAGCAGCCCCGGGGGGGTCTCCTATGGCTACACCTTC. It is translated as CASSPGGVSYGYTF.

This clonotype has a handful of counts. V is TRBV5-1 and J is TRBJ1-1, with D unclear. Per the germline V gene, CDR1 is SGHRS and CDR2 is YFSETQ. This CDR3 comprises 15 residues. The germline V and J ends were trimmed by 6 bases and 3 bases, with 18 bases remaining between them. The CDR3 is CASTELTPLDTEAFF. CDR3 in DNA: TGCGCCAGCACCGAACTAACCCCCCTGGACACTGAAGCTTTCTTT.

V is TRBV12-3 or TRBV12-4 and J is TRBJ2-2; D is perhaps TRBD1 (5 bases). V gave up 2 bases and J gave up 2 bases, with 9 bases separating them. This CDR3 comprises 15 residues. The CDR3 coding sequence is TGTGCCAGCAGTTTACGCAGGGCAAACACCGGGGAGCTGTTTTTT. Protein product: CASSLRRANTGELFF.

The V gene is TRBV9, the J gene TRBJ2-5; 9 nucleotides line up with TRBD1. The CDR3 has 14 residues. Germline CDR1 reads SGDLS; CDR2 reads YYNGEE. V lost 5 bases to trimming and J lost 4 bases; unmatched junction nucleotides: 6. CDR3 loop: CASSVGQGRETQYF. For the CDR3, the DNA is TGTGCCAGCAGTGTCGGACAGGGGCGAGAGACCCAGTACTTC.